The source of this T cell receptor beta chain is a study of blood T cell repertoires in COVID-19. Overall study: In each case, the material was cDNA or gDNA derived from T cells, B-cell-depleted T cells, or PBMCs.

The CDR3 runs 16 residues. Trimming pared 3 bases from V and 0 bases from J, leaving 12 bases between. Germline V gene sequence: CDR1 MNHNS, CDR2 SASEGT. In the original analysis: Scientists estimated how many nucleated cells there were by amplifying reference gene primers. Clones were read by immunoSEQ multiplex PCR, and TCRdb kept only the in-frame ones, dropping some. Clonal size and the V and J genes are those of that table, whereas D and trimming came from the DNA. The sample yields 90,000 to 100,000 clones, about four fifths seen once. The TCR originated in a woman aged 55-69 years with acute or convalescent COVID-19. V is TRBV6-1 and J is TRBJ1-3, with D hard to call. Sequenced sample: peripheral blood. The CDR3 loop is CASSEHLPNSGNTIYF. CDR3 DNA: TGTGCCAGCAGTGAGCACTTACCTAACTCTGGAAACACCATATATTTT.